Listed below are T cell receptor beta chains from one sample, sequenced in a study of blood T cell repertoires in COVID-19. Assay used: immunoSEQ multiplex PCR; TCRdb lists only in-frame clones, some missing. Of around 150,000 clones in the sample, 84% are singletons; the top ten hold around 10%. Material for sequencing was peripheral blood. These TCRs come from a woman older than 75 in a cohort sampled during active or convalescent COVID-19. The CDR3 runs from the conserved cysteine through the conserved F or W. D genes are given only for firm matches. Not all rows give a size; the values are once, few, many and, for expanded clones, a class.

V gene	D gene	clone size	J gene	CDR3 protein	CDR3 DNA
TRBV19	TRBD1	.	TRBJ1-2	CASSYDRVNGYTF	TGTGCCAGTAGTTACGACAGGGTGAATGGCTACACCTTC
TRBV28	TRBD1	.	TRBJ1-6	CASTYLSKPGQGFTLHF	TGTGCCAGCACATATCTCTCAAAACCGGGACAGGGATTCACCCTCCACTTT
TRBV29-1	TRBD1	.	TRBJ1-4	CSVSTGVAREKLFF	TGCAGCGTGTCCACAGGGGTCGCTCGGGAAAAACTGTTTTTT
TRBV11-2	.	.	TRBJ2-1	CASTLQPEYNEQFF	TGTGCCAGCACCCTTCAACCAGAATACAATGAGCAGTTCTTC
TRBV11-2	.	.	TRBJ1-1	CASSLDIRDIRAFF	TGTGCCAGCAGCTTAGATATCCGGGACATAAGAGCTTTCTTT
TRBV7-2	.	.	TRBJ1-1	CASSDTMNTEAFF	TGTGCCAGCAGCGATACAATGAACACTGAAGCTTTCTTT
TRBV28	.	.	TRBJ1-2	CASSDTNYGYTF	TGTGCCAGCAGCGACACTAACTATGGCTACACCTTC
TRBV4-1	TRBD1	.	TRBJ1-5	CASSQAGTGNQPQHF	TGCGCCAGCAGCCAAGCGGGGACAGGGAATCAGCCCCAGCATTTT
TRBV11-2	.	.	TRBJ2-3	CASTERLGVNTQYF	TGTGCCAGCACCGAAAGACTAGGCGTGAATACGCAGTATTTT
TRBV19	.	.	TRBJ1-2	CASSIVASGGYTF	TGTGCCAGTAGTATAGTCGCGTCGGGGGGCTACACCTTC
TRBV29-1	.	.	TRBJ1-1	CSVAEVDTEAFF	TGCAGCGTCGCCGAGGTGGACACTGAAGCTTTCTTT
TRBV7-2	TRBD2	once	TRBJ2-7	CASSRDLSGGSYEQYF	TGTGCCAGCAGCCGCGACCTGAGCGGGGGTTCCTACGAGCAGTACTTC
TRBV28	TRBD1	.	TRBJ1-5	CASSLTGDLQPQHF	TGTGCCAGCAGTCTCACAGGGGATTTACAGCCCCAGCATTTT
TRBV27	TRBD2	.	TRBJ2-3	CASSLSGGLAGDTQYF	TGTGCCAGCAGTTTATCGGGGGGGCTAGCGGGGGATACGCAGTATTTT
TRBV6-5	.	.	TRBJ1-5	CASSGEGLGNQPQHF	TGTGCCAGCAGCGGTGAGGGACTGGGGAATCAGCCCCAGCATTTT
TRBV6-5	.	.	TRBJ2-3	CASSKRRASTDTQYF	TGTGCCAGCAGTAAAAGGCGGGCTAGCACAGATACGCAGTATTTT
TRBV3-1/TRBV3-2	.	once	TRBJ1-1	CASSPIGGEWNTEAFF	TGTGCCAGCAGCCCAATCGGGGGGGAATGGAACACTGAAGCTTTCTTT
TRBV5-1	.	.	TRBJ2-5	CASSLVSGRGQTQYF	TGCGCCAGCAGCTTGGTATCTGGCAGGGGTCAGACCCAGTACTTC
TRBV14	.	.	TRBJ2-3	CASSQEAGAVDTQYF	TGTGCCAGCAGCCAAGAAGCCGGAGCAGTAGATACGCAGTATTTT
TRBV18	TRBD1	.	TRBJ1-1	CASSQGQRDTEAFF	TGTGCCAGCTCACAGGGACAGCGTGACACTGAAGCTTTCTTT
TRBV20-1	.	.	TRBJ1-2	CSASHRDGYTF	TGCAGTGCTAGCCACAGGGATGGCTACACCTTC
TRBV5-1	.	.	TRBJ2-1	CASSLLTGRAEQFF	TGCGCCAGCAGCCTTCTCACAGGGAGGGCTGAGCAGTTCTTC
TRBV5-1	.	.	TRBJ2-2	CASRTGSNTGELFF	TGCGCCAGCAGAACCGGGTCGAACACCGGGGAGCTGTTTTTT
TRBV2	.	.	TRBJ2-6	CASSFATGANVLTF	TGTGCCAGCAGCTTCGCTACCGGGGCCAACGTCCTGACTTTC
TRBV7-3	TRBD1	.	TRBJ1-1	CASSLRQGGEAFF	TGTGCCAGCAGCTTACGACAGGGTGGCGAAGCTTTCTTT